A single sample is the source of the 23 T cell receptor beta chains below, sequenced in a study of T cell repertoires in cytomegalovirus infection. No antigen is known for these receptors. TCRdb fed the reads into MiXCR, producing one record per CDR3 protein. Among some 920,000 distinct CDR3 sequences listed, around a third were seen once. Here the sequenced sample was cultured CD8+ T cells from PBMCs, taken from culture after CMV antigen stimulation. The receptors were gathered from a human donor in good health (CMV status not recorded). Some clones in this sample may be carry-over from other donors' samples.

The count of this clonotype is one. This chain joins TRBV9 and TRBJ1-2, with D possibly TRBD1 on 5 matching bases. The V and J ends lost 4 bases and 4 bases respectively, with 11 bases between them. CDR1 SGDLS and CDR2 YYNGEE come from the germline V gene. The length of the CDR3 is 13 residues. CDR3: CASSWGGLYGYTF. The DNA for the CDR3 is TGTGCCAGCAGCTGGGGGGGTCTCTATGGCTACACCTTC.

This clonotype was observed many times. V and J are TRBV5-6 and TRBJ1-3; D unresolved. The V gene's germline CDR1 is SGHDT and CDR2 YYEEEE. V was pared by 1 base and J by 0 bases, with 8 bases between. There are 15 residues in the CDR3. This CDR3 is CASSLTAVSGNTIYF. The CDR3 coding sequence is TGTGCCAGCAGCTTGACAGCTGTCTCTGGAAACACCATATATTTT.

This clonotype was picked up a small number of times. The chain couples TRBV19 to TRBJ2-1; 9 bases line up with TRBD2. The CDR3 is 15 residues long. Germline trimming cut 11 bases from V and 4 bases from J; bases unmatched to any gene: 12. Per germline, CDR1 LNHDA and CDR2 SQIVND (reference sequence). The CDR3 DNA reads as TGTGCCCTAGTATGGGAGCGGGGGGCATACAATGAGCAGTTCTTC. Translated, it gives CALVWERGAYNEQFF.

In this sample, this clonotype turned up a few times. The chain is built from TRBV27 and TRBJ2-1, with D possibly matching TRBD1 (8 bases). The germline V and J ends were trimmed by 7 bases and 9 bases, with 28 bases remaining between them. The V gene's germline CDR1 is MNHEY and CDR2 SMNVEV (reference sequence). The CDR3 contains 17 residues. The CDR3 nucleotides read TGTGCCAGCACCTCTTACGCGGACAGAACAGGGGGGGGTGAGCAGTTCTTC. Translating it yields CASTSYADRTGGGEQFF.

To note about this clonotype: Possible read error: a much larger clone is one base away. The missing conserved phenylalanine or tryptophan at the end of this CDR3 makes a read error likely. This rearrangement joins TRBV7-2 to TRBJ2-5, with unresolved D. Trimming removed 3 bases from V and 6 bases from J, with 11 bases in between. The CDR3 contains 13 residues. Germline CDR1 is SGHTA and CDR2 is FQGNSA. The CDR3 reads CASSLNRVQTQYC. As DNA, the CDR3 is TGTGCCAGCAGCTTGAACCGGGTCCAGACCCAGTACTGC.

This clonotype was observed a few times. The rearrangement links TRBV10-3 to TRBJ2-2, with D hard to call. Germline V gene data show CDR1 as ENHRY and CDR2 as SYGVKD. The germline V and J ends were trimmed by 6 bases and 1 base, with 6 bases remaining between them. CDR3 length: 13 residues. CDR3 amino acids: CAIRDGNTGELFF. Here the CDR3 DNA reads TGTGCCATCAGGGACGGGAACACCGGGGAGCTGTTTTTT.

A note on this clonotype: A read error may be the cause here, since a much bigger clone is one base away. This sequence joins TRBV11-2 and TRBJ2-1; 10 bases match TRBD2. The J segment lost 5 bases and the V segment lost 3 bases, leaving 1 base of the junction unmatched. CDR3 size: 14 residues. Germline CDR1 reads SGHAT; CDR2 reads FQNNGV. CDR3: CASSFGTSDNEQFF. DNA for the CDR3: TGTGCCAGCAGCTTCGGGACTAGCGACAATGAGCAGTTCTTC.

Worth noting for this clonotype: With a much larger clone just one base away, this may be a read error. The chain links TRBV7-6 to TRBJ1-4, with a possible D match to TRBD1 (5 bases). The CDR3 length is 17 residues. Per germline, CDR1 SGHVS and CDR2 FNYEAQ. The CDR3 loop reads CASSLVWAGTANVKLFF. DNA for the CDR3: TGTGCCAGCAGCTTGGTCTGGGCAGGGACGGCTAATGTAAAACTGTTTTTT.

This clonotype has just a few counts. The chain combines TRBV6-1 with TRBJ2-1; D might be TRBD1 or TRBD2, each matching 5 bases. V lost 6 bases and J lost 0, with 12 bases in between. Per germline, CDR1 MNHNS and CDR2 SASEGT. The CDR3 loop spans 15 amino acids. The CDR3 region is CASSPGTHSYNEQFF. The CDR3 bases are TGTGCCAGCAGCCCCGGGACCCACTCCTACAATGAGCAGTTCTTC.

The J gene is TRBJ2-1, the V gene TRBV20-1; D may correspond to TRBD1 or TRBD2 (5 bases each). Trimming shortened V by 6 bases and J by 7 bases, and 25 bases separated the two germline ends. The CDR3 sequence is 16 residues long. Germline V gene sequence: CDR1 DFQATT, CDR2 SNEGSKA (reference sequence). This CDR3 reads CSATESKGDPRNEQFF. DNA of the CDR3: TGCAGTGCCACGGAGTCCAAAGGGGACCCCCGAAATGAGCAGTTCTTC.

The CDR3: CASSSSRQLSSGNTIYF. Written as DNA, the CDR3 is TGTGCCAGCAGCTCCTCTCGGCAACTCAGCTCTGGAAACACCATATATTTT. The chain links TRBV7-6 to TRBJ1-3; D unresolved. CDR1 is SGHVS, CDR2 FNYEAQ, per germline. V was trimmed by 4 bases and J by 0 bases, leaving 16 bases between them. The CDR3 covers 17 residues.

This clonotype was observed a few times. The V gene is TRBV6-4, the J gene TRBJ2-7, with 7 bases matching TRBD1. Looked up from germline, CDR1 is MRHNA and CDR2 is SNTAGT. V shed 3 bases and J 4 bases; nucleotides not matched to a gene: 9. The CDR3 contains 15 residues. CDR3 region: CASSEPTGCGYEQYV. CDR3 DNA: TGTGCCAGCAGTGAACCGACAGGGTGTGGGTACGAGCAGTACGTC.

V gene TRBV6-6 combines with J gene TRBJ1-5; 11 bases agree with TRBD1. CDR1 and CDR2 from the germline V gene are MNHNY and SVGAGI (reference sequence). Trimming at V came to 6 bases and at J to 0 bases, leaving 10 bases not matched to a gene. The CDR3 totals 18 residues. The CDR3 coding sequence is TGTGCCAGCAGCACCGGGACAGGGGGTTACTTTAGCAATCAGCCCCAGCATTTT. Translated: CASSTGTGGYFSNQPQHF.

This chain joins TRBV10-2 and TRBJ1-6; 9 nucleotides match TRBD1. This CDR3 comprises 12 residues. With V trimmed by 8 bases and J by 10 bases, 3 bases remained unmatched. CDR1 and CDR2 (germline): WSHSY, SAAADI. The CDR3 DNA reads as TGCGCCAGCGCTGGACAGGGGTCACCCCTCCACTTT. Encoded protein: CASAGQGSPLHF.

The genes are TRBV23-1 and TRBJ1-1, with 10 bases lining up with TRBD1. TRBV23-1 is designated an ORF whose function remains uncertain. J gave up 7 bases and V 3 bases, and 5 bases lay outside the gene matches. The CDR3 extends over 14 amino acids. CDR3 nucleotides: TGCGCCAGCAGTCATGCCGGGACAGGGGTTGAAGCTTTCTTT. Encoded protein: CASSHAGTGVEAFF.

This clonotype was counted a few times. The CDR3 sequence: CASSLGSRYGDYGYTF. In nucleotides, the CDR3 is TGTGCCAGCAGCTTAGGGTCCCGATATGGGGACTATGGCTACACCTTC. The chain uses TRBV7-9 and TRBJ1-2; D is unresolved. V was trimmed by 1 base and J by 3 bases, leaving 15 bases between them. The CDR3 is 16 amino acids. Germline-derived CDR1 and CDR2 are SEHNR and FQNEAQ (reference sequence).

As to this clonotype: At one end, the junction sequence differs from germline, possibly due to a read error. The rearrangement links TRBV7-9 to TRBJ2-7; 9 bases align to TRBD2. The CDR3 totals 16 residues. The germline gives CDR1 SEHNR, CDR2 FQNEAQ (reference sequence). The CDR3 DNA follows: TGTGCCAGCAGCGTAGCCGGGATTAGCGGGGGAAACGAGCAGTACTTC. Its translation is CASSVAGISGGNEQYF.

With regard to this clonotype: Compared with germline, one end of the junction differs, possibly owing to a read error. The V and J genes are TRBV7-3 and TRBJ2-3; possible D gene TRBD1, 5 bases. CDR1 is SGHTA and CDR2 is FQGTGA in the germline V gene. The CDR3 totals 13 residues. The CDR3 is CASSSQGGDAQYF. The CDR3, as DNA: TGTGCCAGCAGCTCCCAGGGCGGAGATGCGCAGTATTTT.

This clonotype showed up many times. This chain links TRBV6-1 with TRBJ2-5; 11 bases agree with TRBD2. The CDR3 sequence is 15 residues long. Germline trimming cut 3 bases from V and 2 bases from J; bases unmatched to any gene: 2. The germline CDR1 and CDR2 sequences are MNHNS and SASEGT. The CDR3 is CASSDLAGGQETQYF. The CDR3 DNA sequence: TGTGCCAGCAGTGACCTAGCGGGGGGTCAAGAGACCCAGTACTTC.

This clonotype was detected only a few times. The rearrangement joins TRBV19 to TRBJ1-1; D gene unclear. The CDR3 totals 15 residues. Trimming pared 7 bases from V and 3 bases from J, leaving 18 bases between. Germline assignment: CDR1 LNHDA and CDR2 SQIVND (reference sequence). This chain's CDR3 is CASTFRALYDTEAFF. DNA of the CDR3: TGTGCCAGTACCTTTCGAGCCCTTTACGACACTGAAGCTTTCTTT.

Worth noting for this clonotype: This may stem from a read error, because a much larger clone lies one nucleotide away. V usage is TRBV7-3 and J usage is TRBJ2-1; no firm D call. CDR3 size: 12 residues. Germline V gene data show CDR1 as SGHTA and CDR2 as FQGTGA. Trimming removed 2 bases at V and 8 bases at J, with 7 bases between. The CDR3 reads CASSLVIDEQFF. The CDR3 DNA is TGTGCCAGCAGCTTAGTCATCGATGAGCAGTTCTTC.

This clonotype has more than one count but fewer than ten. This chain uses TRBV19 with TRBJ1-5, with 8 bases that match TRBD1. CDR3 length: 16 amino acids. Per the germline V gene, CDR1 is LNHDA and CDR2 is SQIVND (reference sequence). V was pared by 8 bases and J by 4 bases, with 13 bases of the junction left unmatched. The CDR3 bases are TGTGCCAGTGCTCGGCAGGGGGCGATGATAAATCAGCCCCAGCATTTT. This gives the protein CASARQGAMINQPQHF.

This clonotype was seen a few times. One end of the junction fails to match germline, which may point to a read error. V and J are TRBV7-6 and TRBJ2-3; D possibly matches TRBD1 or TRBD2 (5 bases each). CDR3 length equals 20 residues. Per germline, CDR1 SGHVS and CDR2 FNYEAQ. The CDR3 DNA sequence: TGTGCCAGCACCTTAAACCCCTTCCTCCGGGACGGCCCTAGCACAGATACGCAGTATTTT. It is translated as CASTLNPFLRDGPSTDTQYF. The complete variable domain, with remaining parts taken from reference TRBV7-6 and TRBJ2-3, reads GAGVSQSPRYKVTKRGQDVALRCDPISGHVSLYWYRQALGQGPEFLTYFNYEAQQDKSGLPNDRFSAERPEGSISTLTIQRTEQRDSAMYRCASTLNPFLRDGPSTDTQYFGPGTRLTVL.